This T cell receptor (beta chain) derives from a study of cytomegalovirus exposure and HLA in healthy donors. The CDR3 is 13 amino acids. The V end lost 6 bases, the J end lost 6 bases, and 12 bases lay between the germline ends. Germline V gene sequence: CDR1 KGHSH, CDR2 LQKENI. In this sample, this clone turned up a few times. Its target is not known. The PCR was carried out with 60 Vbeta primers and 13 Jbeta primers. Authors' data handling: Unique TCR beta chains totaled 65 million to 95 million in a later count, with approximately 11 million of them shared. Only in-frame clones appear in the TCRdb table, and some are missing; sequencing was by immunoSEQ multiplex PCR. That table supplies the V and J calls and clone size; D and trimming were determined from the DNA. Altogether about 130,000 clones are present, just under 75% being singletons, with the ten largest covering around 7%. Study-level points and caveats: Later analysis identified a missense DCLRE1C variant that was linked to TCR beta V- and J-gene trimming.

The chain uses TRBV18 and TRBJ2-1, with no clear D. The clonotype originates from a man aged 35 to 55 in good health and CMV-seropositive. Material for sequencing was PBMCs. The CDR3 bases are TGTGCCAGCTCCCAGAGCCTAGGCAATGAGCAGTTCTTC. This translates into CASSQSLGNEQFF.